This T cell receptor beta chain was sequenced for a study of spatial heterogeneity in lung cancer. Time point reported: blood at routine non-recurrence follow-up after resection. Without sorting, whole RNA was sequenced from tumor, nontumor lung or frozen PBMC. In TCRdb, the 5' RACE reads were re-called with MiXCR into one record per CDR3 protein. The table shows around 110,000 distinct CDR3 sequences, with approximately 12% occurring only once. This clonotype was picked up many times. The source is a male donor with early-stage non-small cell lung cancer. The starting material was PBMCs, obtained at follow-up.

This CDR3 is CASSHGWGGRTDTQYF. CDR3 nucleotides: TGTGCCAGCAGCCACGGGTGGGGGGGCCGGACAGATACGCAGTATTTT. The J gene is TRBJ2-3, the V gene TRBV7-2, with D possibly TRBD2 on 7 matching bases. The germline gives CDR1 SGHTA, CDR2 FQGNSA. This CDR3 contains 16 residues. Trimming left V 5 bases short and J 3 bases short, with 18 bases between.